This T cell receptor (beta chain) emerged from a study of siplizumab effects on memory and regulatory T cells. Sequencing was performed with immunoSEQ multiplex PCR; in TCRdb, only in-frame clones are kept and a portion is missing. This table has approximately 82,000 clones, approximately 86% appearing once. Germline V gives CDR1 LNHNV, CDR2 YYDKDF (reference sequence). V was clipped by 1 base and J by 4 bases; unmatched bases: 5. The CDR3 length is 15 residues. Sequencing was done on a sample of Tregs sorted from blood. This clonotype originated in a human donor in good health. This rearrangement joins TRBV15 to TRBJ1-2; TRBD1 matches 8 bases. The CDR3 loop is CATSRGRTGTYGYTF. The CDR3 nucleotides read TGTGCCACCAGCAGAGGTAGGACAGGGACCTATGGCTACACCTTC.